Each of the 22 T cell receptor beta chains below was sequenced from the same sample in a study of T cells in Graves' hyperthyroidism and ophthalmopathy. Amplification of TCR beta CDR3 regions used RNA as the template. Using the HTBI primer set, a first-round RT-PCR was run on the TCR CDR3. TCRdb redid the calling of the multiplex PCR reads with MiXCR, one entry per CDR3 protein. This sample has around 300,000 distinct CDR3 sequences, with 25% to 30% found just once. Sequencing was carried out using blood. The source is a man between 35 and 55 years old with Graves' hyperthyroidism that later progressed to Graves' ophthalmopathy.

This clonotype was counted ten times or more. CDR3 amino acids: CASRLQGAPEAFF. CDR3 in DNA: TGTGCCAGCAGACTCCAGGGGGCCCCTGAAGCTTTCTTT. The chain uses TRBV12-3 or TRBV12-4 and TRBJ1-1, with 8 bases fitting TRBD1. This CDR3 is built from 13 residues. With V trimmed by 6 bases and J by 6 bases, 6 bases remained unmatched.

This clonotype was seen a handful of times. The chain couples TRBV9 to TRBJ2-5; TRBD2 might be the D (5 bases). Germline CDR1 and CDR2: SGDLS and YYNGEE. The CDR3 runs 14 residues. V was trimmed by 0 bases and J by 5 bases, leaving 11 bases between them. CDR3 residues: CASSVGVSVETQYF. DNA of the CDR3: TGTGCCAGCAGCGTAGGGGTTAGCGTGGAGACCCAGTACTTC.

This clonotype was observed at least ten times. The V gene is TRBV27, the J gene TRBJ2-1, with 7 bases fitting TRBD2. CDR1 is MNHEY, CDR2 SMNVEV, per germline (reference sequence). This CDR3 has 15 amino acids. V lost 2 bases and J lost 9; bases outside the gene matches: 10. The chain's CDR3 is CASSLVAGVKSEQFF. Written as DNA, the CDR3 is TGTGCCAGCAGTTTAGTTGCGGGAGTTAAATCTGAGCAGTTCTTC.

The chain recombines TRBV24-1 with TRBJ1-5, with unresolved D. This CDR3 contains 12 residues. V was cut by 7 bases and J by 5 bases, with 8 bases left in between. The germline CDR1 and CDR2 sequences are KGHDR and SFDVKD. CDR3 residues: CATSPSDQPQHF. The CDR3 DNA follows: TGTGCCACCAGCCCATCCGATCAGCCCCAGCATTTT.

This clonotype appeared many times. The V and J genes are TRBV6-1 and TRBJ2-7, with D possibly being TRBD1 (7 bases). CDR1 and CDR2 from the germline V gene are MNHNS and SASEGT. Trimming took 8 bases from V and 7 from J, leaving 21 bases between them. The CDR3 runs 14 residues. The DNA of the CDR3 is TGTGCCAGCCTAGGGAGGACAGGTCCTTTGGAGCAGTACTTC. This sequence encodes CASLGRTGPLEQYF.

This clonotype was observed at least ten times. The germline gene is not matched at one end of the junction; a read error may be the cause. The chain joins TRBV19 to TRBJ2-2; D not certain. CDR1 LNHDA and CDR2 SQIVND come from the germline V gene (reference sequence). CDR3 length: 11 residues. The CDR3 DNA is TGTGCCGGTAGTTCGGCCGGGGAGCTGTTTTTT. It yields the protein CAGSSAGELFF.

This rearrangement joins TRBV7-3 to TRBJ2-4; 11 bases align to TRBD2. CDR1 and CDR2 (germline): SGHTA, FQGTGA. The CDR3 is 15 amino acids. The V and J ends lost 5 bases and 6 bases, in that order; junction bases with no gene match: 6. The CDR3 nucleotides read TGTGCCAGCAGCCCAGGGACTAGCGGAAGAAACATTCAGTACTTC. Its translation: CASSPGTSGRNIQYF.

This clonotype occurred many times. The V and J genes are TRBV12-3 or TRBV12-4 and TRBJ1-2, with unresolved D. This CDR3 has 16 residues. V was trimmed by 6 bases and J by 0 bases, leaving 17 bases between them. The CDR3 sequence: CASRPPYAEANYGYTF. The CDR3 region has the DNA TGTGCCAGCAGACCACCGTATGCGGAAGCTAACTATGGCTACACCTTC.

The chain uses TRBV7-8 and TRBJ2-7; no reliable D call. The germline V gene encodes CDR1 SGHVS and CDR2 FQNEAQ. The CDR3 covers 14 residues. The ends were cut back, 1 base at V and 0 bases at J, with 7 bases in the middle. DNA of the CDR3: TGTGCCAGCAGCTTAGATTACACCTCCTACGAGCAGTACTTC. Translation gives CASSLDYTSYEQYF.

This clonotype has ten or more counts. The rearrangement uses TRBV3-1 and TRBJ1-2, with TRBD1 matching 7 bases. The CDR3 runs 15 residues. Germline V gives CDR1 LGHDT, CDR2 YNNKEL (reference sequence). V was pared by 3 bases and J by 4 bases, with 8 bases of the junction left unmatched. The CDR3 here is CASSHRFRDSYGYTF. Written as DNA, the CDR3 is TGTGCCAGCAGCCATAGATTCCGGGACAGCTATGGCTACACCTTC.

J is TRBJ1-1 and V is TRBV19, with 9 bases that match TRBD1. CDR3 length: 13 amino acids. Germline V CDR1 and CDR2: LNHDA, SQIVND (reference sequence). With 5 bases clipped from V and 8 bases from J, the junction kept 6 bases outside the gene matches. CDR3 amino acids: CASSPRTGAEAFF. DNA for the CDR3: TGTGCCAGTAGTCCCCGGACAGGGGCAGAAGCTTTCTTT.

The chain carries TRBV28 and TRBJ1-2; D not certain. The germline V gene has CDR1 MDHEN and CDR2 SYDVKM. CDR3 length equals 15 residues. Trimming shortened V by 0 bases and J by 4 bases, and 12 bases separated the two germline ends. The CDR3 DNA reads TGTGCCAGCAGTTTATGGGCGGAGGGCCCCTATGGCTACACCTTC. Its translation: CASSLWAEGPYGYTF.

This clonotype turned up a few times. The CDR3 region is CASSPGTTGRETQYF. The CDR3 nucleotides are TGTGCCAGCAGCCCGGGGACTACTGGGCGAGAGACCCAGTACTTC. This chain links TRBV11-3 with TRBJ2-5; 7 bases match TRBD2. Trimming at V came to 5 bases and at J to 4 bases, leaving 10 bases not matched to a gene. This CDR3 is built from 15 residues. Germline CDR1 reads SGHNT; CDR2 reads YENEEA.

This clonotype was counted ten times or more. A much bigger clone sits one base away, suggesting this may be a read error. Here the CDR3 reads CASSLGFGNSPLYF. DNA for the CDR3: TGTGCCAGCAGTTTAGGGTTCGGCAATTCACCCCTCTACTTT. The chain links TRBV12-3 or TRBV12-4 to TRBJ1-6; no firm D call. The CDR3 extends over 14 amino acids.

This clonotype was counted many times. The chain joins TRBV20-1 to TRBJ2-7; 9 bases map to TRBD2. CDR3 length: 13 residues. Germline V gene lookup returns CDR1 DFQATT and CDR2 SNEGSKA (reference sequence). V lost 4 bases, J lost 2 bases, and 3 bases stayed unmatched. The CDR3 reads CSATGGRAYEQYF. In nucleotides, the CDR3 is TGCAGTGCTACCGGCGGGAGGGCCTACGAGCAGTACTTC.

As concerns this clonotype: With a much larger clone just one base away, this may be a read error. The chain carries TRBV5-1 and TRBJ2-7; D not certain. Germline V gene sequence: CDR1 SGHRS, CDR2 YFSETQ. Trimming cost V 0 bases and J 9 bases, with 16 bases left between them. The CDR3 has 14 residues. CDR3 residues: CASSLDNPLDGQYF. The CDR3 DNA sequence: TGCGCCAGCAGCTTGGACAACCCTCTAGACGGGCAGTACTTC.

This clonotype was detected many times. The chain carries TRBV6-5 and TRBJ2-2; TRBD2 aligns across 14 bases. The CDR3 is made up of 16 amino acids. Unmatched junction bases numbered 5, after V lost 6 bases and J lost 5 bases. Germline CDR1 reads MNHEY; CDR2 reads SVGAGI. The chain's CDR3 is CASRGLAGARTGELFF. The CDR3 DNA follows: TGTGCCAGCAGGGGACTAGCGGGAGCCAGAACCGGGGAGCTGTTTTTT.

The J gene is TRBJ2-7, the V gene TRBV6-1, with D uncertain. The CDR3 has 13 amino acids. Germline values: CDR1 MNHNS, CDR2 SASEGT. V lost 2 bases and J 3 bases, leaving 8 bases between the germline ends. This chain's CDR3 is CASSEWGNYEQYF. In DNA form, the CDR3 reads TGTGCCAGCAGTGAATGGGGTAACTACGAGCAGTACTTC.

The chain couples TRBV6-5 to TRBJ2-7; 9 positions agree with TRBD2. Germline V gene sequence: CDR1 MNHEY, CDR2 SVGAGI. CDR3 length equals 15 residues. V was pared by 1 base and J by 7 bases, with 8 bases of the junction left unmatched. The CDR3 bases are TGTGCCAGCAGTTACTTGGCTAGCGGGACTGGTGAGCAGTACTTC. Its translation is CASSYLASGTGEQYF.

This clonotype was picked up many times. The chain is built from TRBV25-1 and TRBJ1-1; perhaps TRBD1 as D (5 bases). V was clipped by 6 bases and J by 1 base, with 12 bases between them. The CDR3 extends over 14 amino acids. The germline gives CDR1 MGHDK, CDR2 SYGVNS. Here the CDR3 DNA reads TGTGCCAGCAGACCCCCGAGGGGGAACACTGAAGCTTTCTTT. This codes for CASRPPRGNTEAFF.

This clonotype was detected ten times or more. The chain carries TRBV10-2 and TRBJ1-5; TRBD1 is a possible D gene (6 bases). V was cut by 11 bases and J by 2 bases, with 13 bases left in between. The CDR3 is 13 amino acids. The germline V gene encodes CDR1 WSHSY and CDR2 SAAADI. The CDR3 DNA reads as TGCGCCGCAGGGGTTGTGGGCAATCAGCCCCAGCATTTT. This translates into CAAGVVGNQPQHF.

The CDR3 region has the DNA TGCAGTGCTAGGGGCCGGGGGGGCCGGAACACCGGGGAGCTGTTTTTT. It yields the protein CSARGRGGRNTGELFF. The chain recombines TRBV20-1 with TRBJ2-2, with 8 bases identical to TRBD2. The length of the CDR3 is 16 residues. V shed 3 bases and J 1 base; nucleotides not matched to a gene: 7. Per germline, CDR1 DFQATT and CDR2 SNEGSKA (reference sequence).